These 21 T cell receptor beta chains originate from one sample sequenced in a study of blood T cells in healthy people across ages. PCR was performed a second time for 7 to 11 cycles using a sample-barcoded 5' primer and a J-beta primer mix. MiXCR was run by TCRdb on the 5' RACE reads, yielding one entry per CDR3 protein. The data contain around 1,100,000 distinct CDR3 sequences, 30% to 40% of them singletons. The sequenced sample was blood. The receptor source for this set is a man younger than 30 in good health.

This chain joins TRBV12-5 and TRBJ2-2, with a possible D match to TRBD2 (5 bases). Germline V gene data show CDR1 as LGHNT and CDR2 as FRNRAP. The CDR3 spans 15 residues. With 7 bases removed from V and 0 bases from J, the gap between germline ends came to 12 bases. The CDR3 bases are TGTGCTAGTGTTTGGGGAGTAGCGAACACCGGGGAGCTGTTTTTT. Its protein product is CASVWGVANTGELFF.

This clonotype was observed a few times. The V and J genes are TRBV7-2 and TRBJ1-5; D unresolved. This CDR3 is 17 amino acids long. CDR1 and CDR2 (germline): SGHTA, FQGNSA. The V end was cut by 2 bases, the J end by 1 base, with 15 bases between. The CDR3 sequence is CASSLLGGSDSNQPQHF. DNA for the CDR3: TGTGCCAGCAGCTTATTAGGAGGCAGCGACAGCAATCAGCCCCAGCATTTT.

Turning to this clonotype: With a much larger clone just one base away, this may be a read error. CDR3 protein: CASSARGRGCGYTF. Written as DNA, the CDR3 is TGTGCCAGCAGCGCCCGAGGTAGGGGATGCGGCTACACCTTC. The chain carries TRBV21-1 and TRBJ1-2; TRBD1, the D gene given by the table, was not confirmed from the DNA. TRBV21-1 is reported as a pseudogene. CDR3 length: 14 residues.

CDR3 DNA: TGTGCCAGCAGTGAAGCCCGTGGCGATAATTCACCCCTCCACTTT. Its translation is CASSEARGDNSPLHF. This chain uses TRBV6-1 with TRBJ1-6; D is uncertain. Trimming pared 0 bases from V and 5 bases from J, leaving 8 bases between. The germline V gene encodes CDR1 MNHNS and CDR2 SASEGT. CDR3 length equals 15 residues.

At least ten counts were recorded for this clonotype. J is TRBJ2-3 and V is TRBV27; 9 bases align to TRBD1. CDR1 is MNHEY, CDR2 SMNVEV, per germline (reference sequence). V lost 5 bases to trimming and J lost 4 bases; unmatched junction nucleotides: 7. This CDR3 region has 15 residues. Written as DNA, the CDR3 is TGTGCCAGCAGTCCCCGGGACAGGGCGGCAGATACGCAGTATTTT. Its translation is CASSPRDRAADTQYF.

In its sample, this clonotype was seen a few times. The CDR3 coding sequence is TGTGCCAGCAGCCAAAATACGGGGGACAGGGGGTTCTTC. Its protein product is CASSQNTGDRGFF. J is TRBJ2-1 and V is TRBV14, with TRBD1 matching over 10 bases. V lost 2 bases, J lost 15 bases, and 7 bases stayed unmatched. Germline loops: CDR1 SGHDN, CDR2 FVKESK. This CDR3 is 13 amino acids long.

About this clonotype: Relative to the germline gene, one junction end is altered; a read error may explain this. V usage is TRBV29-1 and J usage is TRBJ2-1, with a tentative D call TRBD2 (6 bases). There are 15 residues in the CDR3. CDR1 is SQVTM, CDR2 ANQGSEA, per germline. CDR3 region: CSSAIGGITYDEQFF. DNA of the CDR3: TGCAGCTCGGCCATTGGGGGGATCACCTACGATGAGCAGTTCTTC.

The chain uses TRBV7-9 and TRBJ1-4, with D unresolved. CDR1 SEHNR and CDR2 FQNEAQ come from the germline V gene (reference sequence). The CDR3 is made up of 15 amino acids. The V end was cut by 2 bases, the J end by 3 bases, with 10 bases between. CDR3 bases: TGTGCCAGCAGCTTACGGACGGAGTCTAATGAAAAACTGTTTTTT. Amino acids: CASSLRTESNEKLFF.

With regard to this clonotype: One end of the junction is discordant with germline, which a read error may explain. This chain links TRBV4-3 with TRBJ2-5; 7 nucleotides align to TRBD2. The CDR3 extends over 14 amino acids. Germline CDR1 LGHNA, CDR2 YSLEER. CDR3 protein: CASSYTAGEETLYF. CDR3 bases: TGCGCCAGCAGTTACACCGCGGGGGAAGAGACCCTGTACTTC.

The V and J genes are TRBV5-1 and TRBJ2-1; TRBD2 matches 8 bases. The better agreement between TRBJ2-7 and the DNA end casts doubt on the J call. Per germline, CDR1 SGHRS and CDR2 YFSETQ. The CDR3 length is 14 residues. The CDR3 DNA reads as TGCGCCAGGGATAGCGGGGACTCCTACAATGAGCAGTACTTC. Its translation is CARDSGDSYNEQYF.

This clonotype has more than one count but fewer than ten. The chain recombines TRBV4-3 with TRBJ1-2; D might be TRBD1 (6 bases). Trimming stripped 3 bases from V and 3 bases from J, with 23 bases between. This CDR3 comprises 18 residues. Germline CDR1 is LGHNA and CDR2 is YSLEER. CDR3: CASSQTPADRTMYYGYTF. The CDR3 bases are TGCGCCAGCAGCCAGACCCCGGCTGACAGGACTATGTACTATGGCTACACCTTC.

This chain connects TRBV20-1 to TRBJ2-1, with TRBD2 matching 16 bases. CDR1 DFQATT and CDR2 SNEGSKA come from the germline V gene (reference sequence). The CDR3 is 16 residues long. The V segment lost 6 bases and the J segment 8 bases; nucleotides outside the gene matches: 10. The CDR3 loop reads CSASGLAGGSRYEQFF. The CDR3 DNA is TGCAGTGCCTCGGGACTAGCGGGGGGGAGCAGGTATGAGCAGTTCTTC.

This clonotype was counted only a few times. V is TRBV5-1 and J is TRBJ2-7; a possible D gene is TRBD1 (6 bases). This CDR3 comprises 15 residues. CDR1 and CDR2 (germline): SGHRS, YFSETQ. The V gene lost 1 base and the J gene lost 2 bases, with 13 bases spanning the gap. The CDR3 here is CASSLTGRTAYEQYF. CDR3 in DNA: TGCGCCAGCAGCTTGACAGGGCGGACAGCCTACGAGCAGTACTTC. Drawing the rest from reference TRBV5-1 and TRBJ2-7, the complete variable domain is KAGVTQTPRYLIKTRGQQVTLSCSPISGHRSVSWYQQTPGQGLQFLFEYFSETQRNKGNFPGRFSGRQFSNSRSEMNVSTLELGDSALYLCASSLTGRTAYEQYFGPGTRLTVT.

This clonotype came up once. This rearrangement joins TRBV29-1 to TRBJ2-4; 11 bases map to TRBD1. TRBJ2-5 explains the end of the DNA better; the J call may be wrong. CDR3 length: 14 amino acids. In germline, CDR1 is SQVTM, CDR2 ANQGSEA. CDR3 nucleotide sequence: TGCAGCGTTGGCGGACAGGGGGCAATAGAGACCCAGTACTTC. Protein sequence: CSVGGQGAIETQYF.

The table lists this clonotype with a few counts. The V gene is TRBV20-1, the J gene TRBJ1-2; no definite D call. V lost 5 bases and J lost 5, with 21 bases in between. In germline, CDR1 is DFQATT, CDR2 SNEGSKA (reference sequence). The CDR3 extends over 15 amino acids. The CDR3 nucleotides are TGCAGTGCTCTAGCTATGGACCAAGGGAGATATGGCTACACCTTC. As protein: CSALAMDQGRYGYTF.

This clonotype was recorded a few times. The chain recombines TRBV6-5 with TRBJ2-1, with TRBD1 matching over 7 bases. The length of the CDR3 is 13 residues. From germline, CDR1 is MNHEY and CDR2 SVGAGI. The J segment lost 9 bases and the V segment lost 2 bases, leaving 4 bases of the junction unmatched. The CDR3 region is CASSYDRVGEQFF. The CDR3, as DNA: TGTGCCAGCAGTTACGACAGGGTCGGTGAGCAGTTCTTC.

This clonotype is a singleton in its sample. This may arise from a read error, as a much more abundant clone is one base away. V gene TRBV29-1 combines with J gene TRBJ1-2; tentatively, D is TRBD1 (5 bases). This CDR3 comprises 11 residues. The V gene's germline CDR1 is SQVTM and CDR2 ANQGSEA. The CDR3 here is CSVPRDDGCTF. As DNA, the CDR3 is TGCAGCGTTCCCAGGGATGATGGCTGCACCTTC.

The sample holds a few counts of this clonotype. In nucleotides, the CDR3 is TGCAGCGTTATTTTCGCCCAAACACCCACAGATACGCAGTATTTT. It yields the protein CSVIFAQTPTDTQYF. The chain employs TRBV29-1 and TRBJ2-3; D is undetermined. The CDR3 spans 15 residues. Germline CDR1 and CDR2: SQVTM and ANQGSEA. The germline V and J ends were trimmed by 5 bases and 2 bases, with 17 bases remaining between them.

CDR3 DNA sequence: TGCAGCGTGGTAGCGGGAGCGTCCGGCTACGAGCAGTACTTC. Encoded protein: CSVVAGASGYEQYF. The chain joins TRBV29-1 to TRBJ2-7; TRBD2 aligns across 9 bases. Germline V gene lookup returns CDR1 SQVTM and CDR2 ANQGSEA. The V segment lost 6 bases and the J segment 3 bases; nucleotides outside the gene matches: 9. This CDR3 comprises 14 residues.

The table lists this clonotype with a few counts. The CDR3 DNA reads TGCGCCAGCAGCCAAGATACCTACAAAAGAGAGAAGTACTTC. Its protein is CASSQDTYKREKYF. The chain recombines TRBV4-3 with TRBJ2-5; no clear D gene. V was clipped by 0 bases and J by 12 bases, with 17 bases between them. The CDR3 totals 14 residues. Per germline, CDR1 LGHNA and CDR2 YSLEER.

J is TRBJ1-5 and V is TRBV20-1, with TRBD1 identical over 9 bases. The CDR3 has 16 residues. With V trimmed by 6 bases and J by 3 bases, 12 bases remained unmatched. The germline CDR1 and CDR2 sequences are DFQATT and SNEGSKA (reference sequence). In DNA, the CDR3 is TGCAGTGCCACCAAGGGGACAGGGAGTAACAATCAGCCCCAGCATTTT. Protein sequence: CSATKGTGSNNQPQHF.